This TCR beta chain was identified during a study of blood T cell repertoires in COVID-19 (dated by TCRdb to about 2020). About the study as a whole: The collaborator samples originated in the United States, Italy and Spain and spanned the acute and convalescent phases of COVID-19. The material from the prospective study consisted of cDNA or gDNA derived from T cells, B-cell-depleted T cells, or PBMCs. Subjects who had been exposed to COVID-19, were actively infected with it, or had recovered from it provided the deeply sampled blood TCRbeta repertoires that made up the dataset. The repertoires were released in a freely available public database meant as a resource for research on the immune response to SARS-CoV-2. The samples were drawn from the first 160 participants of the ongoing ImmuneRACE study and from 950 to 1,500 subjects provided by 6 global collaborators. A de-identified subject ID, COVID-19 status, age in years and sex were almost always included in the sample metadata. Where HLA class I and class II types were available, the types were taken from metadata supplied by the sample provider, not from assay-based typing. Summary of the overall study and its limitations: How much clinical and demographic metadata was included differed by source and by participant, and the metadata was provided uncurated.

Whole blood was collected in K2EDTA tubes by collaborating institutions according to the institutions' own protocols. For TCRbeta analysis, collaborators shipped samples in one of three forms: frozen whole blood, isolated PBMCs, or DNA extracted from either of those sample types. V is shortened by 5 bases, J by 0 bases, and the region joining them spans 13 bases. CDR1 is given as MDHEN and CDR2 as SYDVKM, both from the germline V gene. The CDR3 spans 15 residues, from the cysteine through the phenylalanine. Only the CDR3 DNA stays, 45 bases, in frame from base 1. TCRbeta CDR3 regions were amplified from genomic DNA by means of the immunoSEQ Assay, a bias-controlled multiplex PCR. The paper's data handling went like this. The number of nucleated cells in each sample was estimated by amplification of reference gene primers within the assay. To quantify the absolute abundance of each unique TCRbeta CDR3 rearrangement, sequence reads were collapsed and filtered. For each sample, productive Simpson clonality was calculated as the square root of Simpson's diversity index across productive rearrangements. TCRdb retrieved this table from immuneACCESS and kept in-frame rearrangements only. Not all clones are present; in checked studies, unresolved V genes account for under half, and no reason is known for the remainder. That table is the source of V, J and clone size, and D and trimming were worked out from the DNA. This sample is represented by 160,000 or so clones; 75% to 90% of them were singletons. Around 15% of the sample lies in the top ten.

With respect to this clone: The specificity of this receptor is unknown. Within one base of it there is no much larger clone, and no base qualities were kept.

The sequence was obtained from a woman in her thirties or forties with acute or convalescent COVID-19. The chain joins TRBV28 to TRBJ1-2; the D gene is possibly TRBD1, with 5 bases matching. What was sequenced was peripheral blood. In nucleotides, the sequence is TGTGCCAGCAGTCTGCAGGGTGGGGCTAACTATGGCTACACCTTC. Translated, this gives CASSLQGGANYGYTF.